The clone carrying this T cell receptor beta chain was counted only a few times. The germline gives CDR1 LNHNV, CDR2 YYDKDF (reference sequence). V lost 1 base, J lost 6 bases, and 9 bases lay in between. CDR3 length: 13 residues. The data stem from a study of blood T cell repertoires in COVID-19. Study overall: Acute and convalescent COVID-19 samples came from the United States, Italy and Spain. PBMCs, B-cell-depleted T cells, or T cells provided the cDNA or gDNA that made up the material.

In the authors' workflow: The authors estimated nucleated cell counts from reference gene primer amplification. The method was immunoSEQ multiplex PCR; TCRdb's version includes in-frame clones alone and lacks a portion of them. Clone size and the V and J calls come from that table; the DNA yielded D and trimming. The sample has about 150,000 clones; about 85% are singletons. Patients of the Seattle cohort, enrolled during active infection, were followed longitudinally. The rearrangement uses TRBV15 and TRBJ1-1; no clear D. Sequenced sample: peripheral blood. The receptor was isolated from a woman in her seventies with COVID-19, enrolled during active disease. The CDR3: CATSRGVNAEAFF. The CDR3 coding sequence is TGTGCCACCAGCAGAGGCGTAAACGCTGAAGCTTTCTTT. Full variable domain (remainder filled in from reference TRBV15 and TRBJ1-1): DAMVIQNPRYQVTQFGKPVTLSCSQTLNHNVMYWYQQKSSQAPKLLFHYYDKDFNNEADTPDNFQSRRPNTSFCFLDIRSPGLGDTAMYLCATSRGVNAEAFFGQGTRLTVV.